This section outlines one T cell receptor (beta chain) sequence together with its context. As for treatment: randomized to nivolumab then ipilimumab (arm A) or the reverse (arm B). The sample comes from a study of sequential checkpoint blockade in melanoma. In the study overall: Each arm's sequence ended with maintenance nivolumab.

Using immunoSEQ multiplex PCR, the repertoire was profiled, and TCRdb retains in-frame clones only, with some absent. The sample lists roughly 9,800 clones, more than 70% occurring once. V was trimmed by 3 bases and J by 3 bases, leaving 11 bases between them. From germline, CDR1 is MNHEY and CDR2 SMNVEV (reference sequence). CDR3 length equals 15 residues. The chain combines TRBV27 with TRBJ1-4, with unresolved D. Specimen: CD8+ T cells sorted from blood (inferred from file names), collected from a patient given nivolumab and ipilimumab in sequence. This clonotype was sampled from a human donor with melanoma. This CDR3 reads CASSFGRTPNEKLFF. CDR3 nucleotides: TGTGCCAGCAGTTTTGGGCGCACGCCTAATGAAAAACTGTTTTTT.